The rows below give T cell receptor beta chains drawn from one sample of a study of blood T cell repertoires in COVID-19. Produced via immunoSEQ multiplex PCR; TCRdb's table is partial and in-frame only. The data contain about 370,000 clones, about nine tenths of them singletons. Sequenced sample: PBMCs or T cells enriched from blood (not recorded which). The receptors come from a woman in her 30s who had recovered from COVID-19. The CDR3 runs from the conserved cysteine through the conserved F or W. Fields, in order: J gene, D gene, clone size, V gene, CDR3 DNA, CDR3 protein. A D gene is named only where the DNA matches it firmly. Part of the rows lack a size; the others show once, few, many or a class for expanded clones.

TRBJ2-7 NA NA TRBV18 TGTGCCAGCTCACCCGACACATCTTCCTACGAGCAGTACTTC CASSPDTSSYEQYF
TRBJ1-1 TRBD1 once TRBV5-1 TGCGCCAGCAGCTCTACAGGGGTGGGAACGAACACTGAAGCTTTCTTT CASSSTGVGTNTEAFF
TRBJ1-1 TRBD1 NA TRBV11-2 TGTGCCAGCAGCTCTTCAGGGGGCGCGAGCACTGAAGCTTTCTTT CASSSSGGASTEAFF
TRBJ2-1 NA NA TRBV19 TGTGCCAGTAGCACATACAATGAGCAGTTCTTC CASSTYNEQFF
TRBJ1-5 TRBD1 NA TRBV7-2 TGTGCCAGCAGCCAAGACAGGGGCATTTACCAGCCCCAGCATTTT CASSQDRGIYQPQHF
TRBJ1-4 TRBD1 NA TRBV3-1/TRBV3-2 TGTGCCAGCAGCCAAGATAGGCCTGGGACAGTGGATGAAAAACTGTTTTTT CASSQDRPGTVDEKLFF
TRBJ2-1 NA NA TRBV6-4 TGTGCCAGCAGTGACTCGAGTGAGCAGTTCTTC CASSDSSEQFF
TRBJ2-7 NA NA TRBV4-1 TGCGCCAGCAGCCCGCATCTCCGGGTCGAGCAGTACTTC CASSPHLRVEQYF
TRBJ2-3 NA NA TRBV29-1 TGCAGCGTTGATGTTCCAGGGGCACCCCAAGATACGCAGTATTTT CSVDVPGAPQDTQYF
TRBJ2-1 TRBD2 few TRBV4-3 TGCGCCAGCAGCCAGACCCCGTGGTACAGCGGGGGGGCCGGGAGCTCCTACAATGAGCAGTTCTTC CASSQTPWYSGGAGSSYNEQFF
TRBJ1-2 NA NA TRBV5-5 TGTGCCAGCAGCTTGGCCCTAGACGGATATGGCTACACCTTC CASSLALDGYGYTF
TRBJ1-5 TRBD1 NA TRBV19 TGTGCCAGTTCCTCGACAGGGGAGAGCAATCAGCCCCAGCATTTT CASSSTGESNQPQHF
TRBJ1-5 TRBD1 NA TRBV30 TGTGCCTGGAGTGATCGCTACAGGGGCGGGCAGCCCCAGCATTTT CAWSDRYRGGQPQHF
TRBJ1-1 NA NA TRBV4-1 TGCGCCAGCAGCCAAGATCGTCGGAACACTGAAGCTTTCTTT CASSQDRRNTEAFF
TRBJ2-2 NA once TRBV9 TGTGCCAGCAGTGCCAGACCCTTACAGGGTTGGGAGAACACCGGGGAGCTGTTTTTT CASSARPLQGWENTGELFF
TRBJ1-6 TRBD1 NA TRBV5-1 TGCGCCAGCAGCTTGGCCGTCGGGACAGGAAGAAATTCACCCCTCCACTTT CASSLAVGTGRNSPLHF
TRBJ1-3 NA NA TRBV6-6 TGTGCCAGCAGTTACTCTGAATCAGGGGTTGGAAACACCATATATTTT CASSYSESGVGNTIYF
TRBJ2-4 TRBD2 once TRBV28 TGTGCCAGCAGGTCTAGCGGGGGGTTCGGAAACATTCAGTACTTC CASRSSGGFGNIQYF
TRBJ1-1 TRBD1 once TRBV30 TGTGCCTGGAGGGACAGGGGTGTCACTGAAGCTTTCTTT CAWRDRGVTEAFF
TRBJ2-1 TRBD1 once TRBV5-1 TGCGCCAGCAGCTCCTATGGACAGGGTAAGCTTAATGAGCAGTTCTTC CASSSYGQGKLNEQFF
TRBJ2-3 TRBD1 NA TRBV5-1 TGCGCCAGCGGGACAGGTTTTCTTCATACGCAGTATTTT CASGTGFLHTQYF
TRBJ2-7 TRBD2 NA TRBV13 TGTGCCAGCAGCTTAGTAGGTTTCTCGGCGGGAGACTACGAGCAGTACTTC CASSLVGFSAGDYEQYF
TRBJ1-2 TRBD1 once TRBV4-1 TGCGCCAGCAGCCAAGAAGCGACAGGGGCCCGTAACCGAGGCTACACCTTC CASSQEATGARNRGYTF
TRBJ2-3 TRBD2 few TRBV5-1 TGCGCCAGCAGCTGGACCGGGACTAGCGGTACAGATACGCAGTATTTT CASSWTGTSGTDTQYF
TRBJ1-1 TRBD1 NA TRBV11-1 TGTGCCAGCAGACGGACAGGGGGAGGAACTGAAGCTTTCTTT CASRRTGGGTEAFF
TRBJ2-1 NA NA TRBV18 TGTGCCAGCTCACCCATAACCCGGGTAGGTGGATCCTACAATGAGCAGTTCTTC CASSPITRVGGSYNEQFF